These 30 T cell receptor beta chains share one sample of origin, sequenced in a study of blood T cells in healthy people across ages. Sample-barcoded 5' priming and a J-beta primer mix drove a second PCR of about 6 to 11 cycles. MiXCR was run by TCRdb on the 5' RACE reads, yielding one entry per CDR3 protein. The sample has about 720,000 distinct CDR3 sequences; over 20% are singletons. The sequenced material came from blood. The receptor source for this set is a man between 65 and 85 years old in good health.

This clonotype was seen only a few times. V and J are TRBV7-9 and TRBJ1-2; D unclear. Per the germline V gene, CDR1 is SEHNR and CDR2 is FQNEAQ (reference sequence). V was cut by 2 bases and J by 0 bases, with 4 bases left in between. The CDR3 has 13 residues. For the CDR3, the DNA is TGTGCCAGCAGCTTAATTTCTAACTATGGCTACACCTTC. Translating gives CASSLISNYGYTF.

This clonotype has ten or more counts. The chain joins TRBV10-3 to TRBJ2-3, with D maybe TRBD1 (6 bases). The germline V and J ends were trimmed by 4 bases and 2 bases, with 10 bases remaining between them. This CDR3 spans 14 amino acids. Germline V lookup: CDR1 ENHRY, CDR2 SYGVKD. The CDR3 here is CAISGGPSTDTQYF. DNA of the CDR3: TGTGCCATCAGTGGGGGGCCCTCCACAGATACGCAGTATTTT.

The chain is built from TRBV12-3 or TRBV12-4 and TRBJ1-5; TRBD1 matches 7 bases. The V segment lost 1 base and the J segment 6 bases; nucleotides outside the gene matches: 3. The CDR3 totals 14 residues. The CDR3 here is CASSLDGTVQPQHF. The CDR3 DNA is TGTGCCAGCAGTTTAGATGGGACAGTTCAGCCCCAGCATTTT.

Details on this clonotype: The junction and the germline gene differ at one end; a read error may be behind it. The chain is built from TRBV20-1 and TRBJ2-1, with D hard to call. CDR3 size: 14 residues. Germline values: CDR1 DFQATT, CDR2 SNEGSKA (reference sequence). In nucleotides, the CDR3 is TGCAGTGCTTGGGCCGAAAGCTCCTACAATGAGCGGTTCTTC. Encoded protein: CSAWAESSYNERFF.

The rearrangement joins TRBV6-1 to TRBJ2-2; D is ambiguous. Germline V gene lookup returns CDR1 MNHNS and CDR2 SASEGT. The CDR3 runs 15 residues. Trimming left V 6 bases short and J 5 bases short, with 16 bases between. The CDR3: CASSFAGGMTGELFF. CDR3 sequence (DNA): TGTGCCAGCAGCTTCGCTGGTGGGATGACCGGGGAGCTGTTTTTT.

Only a few counts were recorded for this clonotype. The genes are TRBV20-1 and TRBJ1-6; D might be TRBD1 (5 bases). Trimming stripped 4 bases from V and 2 bases from J, with 6 bases between. The germline V gene encodes CDR1 DFQATT and CDR2 SNEGSKA (reference sequence). CDR3 length: 13 amino acids. CDR3 bases: TGCAGTGCTACGGGGGCCTATAATTCACCCCTCCACTTT. Translated, it gives CSATGAYNSPLHF.

V and J are TRBV20-1 and TRBJ1-6, with 11 nucleotides matching TRBD1. Germline V gene data show CDR1 as DFQATT and CDR2 as SNEGSKA (reference sequence). The ends lost 6 bases at V and 8 bases at J; junction bases unmatched: 9. The CDR3 runs 15 residues. The CDR3 here is CSATPRTGGDSPLHF. The CDR3, as DNA: TGCAGTGCAACACCTCGGACAGGGGGCGATTCACCCCTCCACTTT.

The genes are TRBV7-3 and TRBJ2-3, with 11 bases matching TRBD2. J was trimmed by 5 bases and V by 5 bases; bases with no gene match: 6. The germline gives CDR1 SGHTA, CDR2 FQGTGA. The CDR3 loop spans 15 amino acids. The CDR3 DNA reads TGTGCCAGCAGCCCACGACTAGCGGGATTAGATACGCAGTATTTT. The encoded protein is CASSPRLAGLDTQYF.

This clonotype appeared many times. The V call is TRBV20-1, the J call TRBJ1-1; D uncertain. V dropped 0 bases and J dropped 6 bases, with 20 bases sitting between them. CDR1 and CDR2 (germline): DFQATT, SNEGSKA (reference sequence). The CDR3 is made up of 16 amino acids. CDR3 nucleotides: TGCAGTGCTAGAGAAGAGTTCTACCGGGGAAGGGCTGAAGCTTTCTTT. Translating gives CSAREEFYRGRAEAFF.

V gene TRBV20-1 combines with J gene TRBJ2-2; no firm D call. Trimming cost V 2 bases and J 0 bases, with 7 bases left between them. This CDR3 has 14 amino acids. Germline V gene sequence: CDR1 DFQATT, CDR2 SNEGSKA (reference sequence). DNA for the CDR3: TGCAGTGCTAGACCCAGCGCGAACACCGGGGAGCTGTTTTTT. As protein: CSARPSANTGELFF.

This clonotype has more than one count but fewer than ten. V is TRBV4-3 and J is TRBJ2-3, with D unclear. The CDR3 sequence is 15 residues long. Germline V lookup: CDR1 LGHNA, CDR2 YSLEER. The V and J ends lost 4 bases and 0 bases respectively, with 11 bases between them. The CDR3 spells CASSPTGVSTDTQYF. CDR3 coding DNA: TGCGCCAGCAGCCCCACTGGGGTTAGCACAGATACGCAGTATTTT.

This chain connects TRBV2 to TRBJ2-1; 11 bases match TRBD1. CDR3 length: 15 residues. Germline V gene sequence: CDR1 SNHLY, CDR2 FYNNEI. V lost 7 bases, J lost 6 bases, and 8 bases stayed unmatched. The CDR3 region is CASNAGQGAGNEQFF. The DNA for the CDR3 is TGTGCCAGCAACGCCGGACAGGGGGCAGGCAATGAGCAGTTCTTC.

The V gene is TRBV7-2, the J gene TRBJ1-4; TRBD1 matches 7 bases. V shed 4 bases and J 8 bases; nucleotides not matched to a gene: 10. Germline lookup yields CDR1 SGHTA and CDR2 FQGNSA. This CDR3 is built from 15 residues. CDR3 bases: TGTGCCAGCAGCTCTCAGACAGGGACGGAGGAAAAACTGTTTTTT. This codes for CASSSQTGTEEKLFF. The full variable domain, with the rest looked up from reference TRBV7-2 and TRBJ1-4, is GAGVSQSPSNKVTEKGKDVELRCDPISGHTALYWYRQSLGQGLEFLIYFQGNSAPDKSGLPSDRFSAERTGGSVSTLTIQRTQQEDSAVYLCASSSQTGTEEKLFFGSGTQLSVL.

There are a few counts of this clonotype. The chain couples TRBV29-1 to TRBJ2-7; TRBD1 aligns across 7 bases. Germline lookup yields CDR1 SQVTM and CDR2 ANQGSEA. The V segment lost 8 bases and the J segment 5 bases; nucleotides outside the gene matches: 6. The CDR3 runs 11 residues. For the CDR3, the DNA is TGCAGCACTCAACAGGGGAACGAGCAGTACTTC. Its translation: CSTQQGNEQYF.

This chain joins TRBV20-1 and TRBJ2-5; D assignment may be TRBD1 or TRBD2 (7 bases each). The J call may be wrong; the DNA end is better matched by TRBJ2-7. Germline V gene lookup returns CDR1 DFQATT and CDR2 SNEGSKA (reference sequence). There are 14 residues in the CDR3. CDR3 sequence reads: CSAPPQGRAYEQYF. CDR3 bases: TGCAGTGCTCCACCACAGGGGAGGGCCTACGAGCAGTACTTC.

The chain recombines TRBV5-1 with TRBJ1-2, with 11 bases fitting TRBD1. Germline lookup yields CDR1 SGHRS and CDR2 YFSETQ. The CDR3 is 16 residues long. The V segment lost 0 bases and the J segment 7 bases; nucleotides outside the gene matches: 8. In DNA, the CDR3 is TGCGCCAGCAGCTTGGATGCCGGACAGGGGGCCGGTGGCTACACCTTC. Translation gives CASSLDAGQGAGGYTF.

The rearrangement uses TRBV4-1 and TRBJ1-2; no definite D call. V dropped 1 base and J dropped 4 bases, with 7 bases sitting between them. The CDR3 spans 13 residues. CDR1 is MGHRA, CDR2 YSYEKL, per germline. CDR3 nucleotides: TGCGCCAGCAGCCAAGGGGAGACCTATGGCTACACCTTC. This codes for CASSQGETYGYTF.

This chain uses TRBV3-1 with TRBJ1-1; TRBD1 matches 7 bases. The CDR3 runs to 13 residues. V shed 5 bases, J shed 7 bases, and the junction held 7 bases outside the gene matches. In germline, CDR1 is LGHDT, CDR2 YNNKEL (reference sequence). Here the CDR3 DNA reads TGTGCCAGCAGCAAATTAGCAGGGGGTGAAGCTTTCTTT. Translated, it gives CASSKLAGGEAFF.

As regards this clonotype: At one boundary the junction diverges from the germline segment, which might be a read error. The J gene is TRBJ2-1, the V gene TRBV27, with no clear D. CDR3 length equals 13 residues. Germline V lookup: CDR1 MNHEY, CDR2 SMNVEV (reference sequence). The CDR3: CASHARTNPSPLF. CDR3 DNA sequence: TGTGCCAGCCATGCCCGTACAAATCCTTCCCCGCTCTTC.

The rearrangement links TRBV20-1 to TRBJ1-2; TRBD1 might be the D (6 bases). The germline V gene encodes CDR1 DFQATT and CDR2 SNEGSKA (reference sequence). The CDR3 is 14 amino acids. Trimming pared 2 bases from V and 4 bases from J, leaving 14 bases between. The DNA for the CDR3 is TGCAGTGCTAGAATTGACACGGGGGCCTATGGCTACACCTTC. Translating it yields CSARIDTGAYGYTF.

This clonotype was counted at least ten times. The chain carries TRBV28 and TRBJ2-7, with D unresolved. Germline loops: CDR1 MDHEN, CDR2 SYDVKM. The V and J ends lost 2 bases and 6 bases respectively, with 8 bases between them. CDR3 length: 12 residues. Here the CDR3 reads CASSLKQFEQYF. The DNA of the CDR3 is TGTGCCAGCAGTTTAAAGCAGTTCGAGCAGTACTTC.

In this sample, this clonotype turned up a few times. This chain joins TRBV7-8 and TRBJ2-1; 15 positions agree with TRBD2. Germline V CDR1 and CDR2: SGHVS, FQNEAQ. V trimming: 5 bases; J trimming: 6 bases; junction bases outside the gene matches: 11. The CDR3 runs 18 residues. CDR3: CASSDGTSGGFDPNEQFF. In DNA form, the CDR3 reads TGTGCCAGCAGCGACGGGACTAGCGGGGGGTTTGACCCCAATGAGCAGTTCTTC.

This clonotype was found a few times. V is TRBV12-3 or TRBV12-4 and J is TRBJ2-3; TRBD1 is a possible D gene (5 bases). The CDR3 loop spans 14 amino acids. V shed 5 bases and J shed 4 bases, with 13 bases lying between them. CDR3 sequence: CASSPRWGADTQYF. CDR3 bases: TGTGCCAGCAGTCCCCGTTGGGGCGCAGATACGCAGTATTTT.

The chain recombines TRBV18 with TRBJ2-1; 8 bases line up with TRBD2. TRBJ2-7 explains the end of the DNA better; the J call may be wrong. The CDR3 consists of 13 residues. Germline assignment: CDR1 KGHSH and CDR2 LQKENI. The CDR3 DNA is TGTGCCAGCTCACCAGGACTAGCAGGCGAGCAGTACTTC. Encoded protein: CASSPGLAGEQYF.

V is TRBV20-1 and J is TRBJ2-3, with D perhaps given as TRBD1 or TRBD2 (6 bases each). In germline, CDR1 is DFQATT, CDR2 SNEGSKA (reference sequence). The CDR3 is 14 amino acids. V gave up 6 bases and J gave up 7 bases, with 20 bases separating them. The CDR3 DNA sequence: TGCAGTGCGGGAACTAGCAGGGGTGGTTATACGCAGTATTTT. Amino acid sequence: CSAGTSRGGYTQYF.

In its sample, this clonotype was seen a few times. CDR3 region: CASSQSVTQETQYF. CDR3 coding DNA: TGTGCCAGCAGCCAATCGGTTACCCAAGAGACCCAGTACTTC. V and J are TRBV16 and TRBJ2-5; D unresolved. This CDR3 has 14 amino acids. Germline CDR1 reads KGHSY; CDR2 reads FQNENV. V dropped 0 bases and J dropped 1 base, with 6 bases sitting between them. The whole variable domain, remainder taken from reference TRBV16 and TRBJ2-5, is GEEVAQTPKHLVRGEGQKAKLYCAPIKGHSYVFWYQQVLKNEFKFLISFQNENVFDETGMPKERFSAKCLPNSPCSLEIQATKLEDSAVYFCASSQSVTQETQYFGPGTRLLVL.

This clonotype appeared a single time. The chain couples TRBV12-3 or TRBV12-4 to TRBJ2-5; a weak D match, TRBD2 (6 bases). Trimming pared 6 bases from V and 6 bases from J, leaving 20 bases between. CDR3 length: 15 amino acids. The CDR3 loop is CASSSERDWRQTQYF. The CDR3 coding sequence is TGTGCCAGCAGCTCCGAAAGGGACTGGCGGCAGACCCAGTACTTC.

This clonotype was observed a few times. The chain carries TRBV10-3 and TRBJ2-5, with 10 bases fitting TRBD2. Near its end, the DNA agrees better with TRBJ2-1, so the J call may be wrong. Germline lookup yields CDR1 ENHRY and CDR2 SYGVKD. This CDR3 has 16 residues. The CDR3 loop reads CAISTQREGSINEQFF. The CDR3 bases are TGTGCCATCAGTACCCAGCGGGAGGGGTCGATCAATGAGCAGTTCTTC.

The sample holds many counts of this clonotype. The chain combines TRBV20-1 with TRBJ1-1, with 8 positions matching TRBD1. V lost 1 base to trimming and J lost 0 bases; unmatched junction nucleotides: 10. CDR3 length: 17 residues. Germline assignment: CDR1 DFQATT and CDR2 SNEGSKA (reference sequence). The CDR3 DNA reads as TGCAGTGCTAGAGGACAGGGGCTCTTCTCGATGAACACTGAAGCTTTCTTT. Its protein product is CSARGQGLFSMNTEAFF.

V and J are TRBV12-3 or TRBV12-4 and TRBJ2-1; the match to TRBD2 covers 7 bases. Trimming at V came to 6 bases and at J to 1 base, leaving 6 bases not matched to a gene. This CDR3 is built from 15 residues. This CDR3 reads CASSPGLESYNEQFF. As DNA, the CDR3 is TGTGCCAGCAGCCCAGGACTAGAATCCTACAATGAGCAGTTCTTC.